This is a list of T cell receptor beta chains from one sample in a study of blood T cell repertoires in COVID-19. Method: immunoSEQ multiplex PCR; TCRdb's copy keeps in-frame clones and lacks some. The table records 85,000 to 100,000 clones, 90% of them present only once. Input material: peripheral blood. All receptors come from a man in his 60s with acute or convalescent COVID-19. The CDR3 runs from the conserved cysteine through the conserved F or W. D genes are given only for firm matches. Only some rows state a clone size, as once, few, many or a class for expanded clones.

>TRBV2|-|13|TRBJ1-2|-
TGTGCCAGCCGTTCAGACAGTAACTATGGCTACACCTTC
CASRSDSNYGYTF
>TRBV15|-|14|TRBJ2-7|-
TGTGCCACCAGCAGGAGTCGGGGTTCCTACGAGCAGTACTTC
CATSRSRGSYEQYF
>TRBV19|TRBD1|16|TRBJ1-1|-
TGTGCCAGTAGGAATACACAGGGGGCGATGAAGACTGAAGCTTTCTTT
CASRNTQGAMKTEAFF
>TRBV7-9|-|14|TRBJ1-2|-
TGTGCCAGCAGCTTCGGAGGAGCTAACTATGGCTACACCTTC
CASSFGGANYGYTF
>TRBV27|-|14|TRBJ2-7|few
TGTGCCAGCAGTTCCATCGGGGGCTCCTACGAGCAGTACTTC
CASSSIGGSYEQYF
>TRBV2|TRBD1|13|TRBJ1-1|-
TGTGCCAGCAGTCGACAGGGGCGGGAGATGGCTTTCTTT
CASSRQGREMAFF
>TRBV10-3|-|15|TRBJ2-7|-
TGTGCCATCAGTGAACCCGGGACTGTAATCAACGAGCAGTACTTC
CAISEPGTVINEQYF
>TRBV18|TRBD1|15|TRBJ1-2|-
TGTGCCAGCTCACCTGAGACAGGGTTTAATGATGGCTACACCTTC
CASSPETGFNDGYTF
>TRBV19|-|15|TRBJ1-1|-
TGTGCCAGTAGTAACTGGGGGGGGGCGAACACTGAAGCTTTCTTT
CASSNWGGANTEAFF
>TRBV6-4|-|15|TRBJ2-3|-
TGTGCCAGCAGTGAAACAGGGACGGACACAGATACGCAGTATTTT
CASSETGTDTDTQYF
>TRBV3-1/TRBV3-2|-|12|TRBJ1-1|-
TGTGCCAGCAGCTTACCGGGTCTGGGAGCTTTCTTT
CASSLPGLGAFF
>TRBV6-2/TRBV6-3|TRBD2|15|TRBJ2-3|-
TGTGCCAGCAGTCCGCGGGGGGGCATAACAGATACGCAGTATTTT
CASSPRGGITDTQYF
>TRBV7-2|-|15|TRBJ1-5|-
TGTGCCAGCAGGGCCGGGGCGGGATTCAATCAGCCCCAGCATTTT
CASRAGAGFNQPQHF
>TRBV5-6|TRBD1|14|TRBJ1-5|-
TGTGCCAGCAGCACCGGGACAGGGGGTCAGCCCCAGCATTTT
CASSTGTGGQPQHF
>TRBV6-1|-|15|TRBJ1-2|-
TGTGCCAGCAGTGACCAAACTCAAGCTAACTATGGCTACACCTTC
CASSDQTQANYGYTF
>TRBV10-3|-|12|TRBJ2-1|-
TGTGCCTTGGGGCCCGGTAACAATGAGCAGTTCTTC
CALGPGNNEQFF
>TRBV5-5|-|15|TRBJ1-2|-
TGTGCCAGCAGCTTGATCCCGGCTCCCGGAGATGGCTACACCTTC
CASSLIPAPGDGYTF
>TRBV6-1|-|16|TRBJ2-3|-
TGTGCCAGCAGTGAAGTGCATAGCGGTAACACAGATACGCAGTATTTT
CASSEVHSGNTDTQYF
>TRBV5-4|-|14|TRBJ1-2|-
TGTGCCAGCAGCGTTTCAGAGGGAGGCTATGGCTACACCTTC
CASSVSEGGYGYTF
>TRBV19|-|16|TRBJ2-7|once
TGTGCCAGTAGTAGCAGGGTTAATTCATCCCCCTACGAGCAGTACTTC
CASSSRVNSSPYEQYF
>TRBV19|-|14|TRBJ1-3|-
TGTGCCAGTAGCCTATATGGTTCTGGAAACACCATATATTTT
CASSLYGSGNTIYF